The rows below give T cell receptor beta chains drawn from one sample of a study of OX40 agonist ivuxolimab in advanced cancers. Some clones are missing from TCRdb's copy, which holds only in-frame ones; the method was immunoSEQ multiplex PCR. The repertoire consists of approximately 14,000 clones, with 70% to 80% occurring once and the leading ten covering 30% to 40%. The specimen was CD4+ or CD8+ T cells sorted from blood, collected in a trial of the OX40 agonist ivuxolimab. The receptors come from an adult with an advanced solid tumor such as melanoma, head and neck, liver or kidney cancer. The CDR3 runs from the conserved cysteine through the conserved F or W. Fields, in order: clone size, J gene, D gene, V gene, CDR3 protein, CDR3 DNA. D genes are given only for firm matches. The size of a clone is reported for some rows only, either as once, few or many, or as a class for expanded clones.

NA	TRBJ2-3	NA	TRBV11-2	CASSPQGGLSDTQYF	TGTGCCAGCAGCCCACAAGGGGGGTTGTCAGATACGCAGTATTTT
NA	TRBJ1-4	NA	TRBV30	CACSDSATNEKLFF	TGTGCCTGCTCTGACAGTGCAACTAATGAAAAACTGTTTTTT
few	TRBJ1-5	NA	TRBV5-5	CASSAGQASNQPQHF	TGTGCCAGCAGCGCCGGGCAGGCTAGCAATCAGCCCCAGCATTTT
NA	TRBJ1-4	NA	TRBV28	CASSRTTRADREKLFF	TGTGCCAGCAGCCGAACGACTCGGGCCGATAGGGAAAAACTGTTTTTT
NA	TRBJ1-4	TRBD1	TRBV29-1	CSVDPGTGEKLFF	TGCAGCGTTGACCCTGGGACAGGGGAAAAACTGTTTTTT
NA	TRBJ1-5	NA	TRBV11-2	CASSQGSGQPQHF	TGTGCCAGCAGCCAAGGGTCGGGACAGCCCCAGCATTTT
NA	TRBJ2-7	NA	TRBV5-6	CASSDSLKRYEQYF	TGTGCCAGCTCGGACAGCCTAAAAAGGTACGAGCAGTACTTC
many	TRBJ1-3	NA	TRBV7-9	CASTSSGRRRNTIYF	TGTGCCAGCACCTCGTCGGGACGACGGCGTAACACCATATATTTT
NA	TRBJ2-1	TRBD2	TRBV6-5	CASSSSGRAGNEQFF	TGTGCCAGCAGCAGTAGCGGGAGGGCCGGAAATGAGCAGTTCTTC
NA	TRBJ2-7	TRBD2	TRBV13	CASSSGTSGYEQYF	TGTGCCAGCAGCTCAGGGACTAGCGGTTACGAGCAGTACTTC
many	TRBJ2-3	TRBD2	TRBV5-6	CASSPGLAGRKYF	TGTGCCAGCAGCCCGGGGCTAGCGGGACGGAAGTATTTT
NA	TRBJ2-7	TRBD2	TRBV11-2	CASSRWTSEQYF	TGTGCCAGCAGCCGATGGACTAGCGAGCAGTACTTC
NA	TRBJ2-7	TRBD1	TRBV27	CASSFSGGLNEQYF	TGTGCCAGCAGTTTTTCAGGGGGTCTCAACGAGCAGTACTTC
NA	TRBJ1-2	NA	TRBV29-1	CSVAGGPYGYTF	TGCAGCGTTGCCGGGGGTCCCTATGGCTACACCTTC
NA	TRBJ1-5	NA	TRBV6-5	CASSPGISNQPQHF	TGTGCCAGCAGTCCCGGGATTAGCAATCAGCCCCAGCATTTT
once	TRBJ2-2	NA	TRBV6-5	CASSYNSLTGELFF	TGTGCCAGCAGTTACAACAGTCTCACCGGGGAGCTGTTTTTT
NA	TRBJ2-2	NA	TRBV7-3	CASSLDLGTYAGELFF	TGTGCCAGCAGCTTAGATTTGGGGACTTATGCCGGGGAGCTGTTTTTT
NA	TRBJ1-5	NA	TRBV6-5	CASSRPNQPQHF	TGTGCCAGCAGCCGTCCGAATCAGCCCCAGCATTTT
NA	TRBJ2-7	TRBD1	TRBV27	CASGQGNSYEQYF	TGTGCCAGCGGACAGGGGAATTCGTACGAGCAGTACTTC
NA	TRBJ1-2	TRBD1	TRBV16	CASSQSSGTGVYGYTF	TGTGCCAGCAGCCAATCCTCCGGGACAGGGGTTTATGGCTACACCTTC
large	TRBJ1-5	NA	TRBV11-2	CASSLGTGQPQHF	TGTGCCAGCAGCTTGGGTACAGGACAGCCCCAGCATTTT
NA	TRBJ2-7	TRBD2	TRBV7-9	CASSSGTSGTYEQYF	TGTGCCAGCAGCTCCGGGACTAGCGGGACCTACGAGCAGTACTTC
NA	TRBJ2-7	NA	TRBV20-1	CSARQDYEQYF	TGCAGTGCGCGTCAGGACTACGAGCAGTACTTC
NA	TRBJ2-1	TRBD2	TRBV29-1	CSLCGTSGRAVNYNEQFF	TGCAGCCTTTGCGGGACTAGCGGGAGGGCCGTAAACTACAATGAGCAGTTCTTC
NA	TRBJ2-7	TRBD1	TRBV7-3	CASSPHLLDRSPHEQYF	TGTGCCAGCAGCCCGCATCTCCTGGACAGGTCACCCCACGAGCAGTACTTC
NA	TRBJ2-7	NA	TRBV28	CASSLIWGPTSYEQYF	TGTGCCAGCAGTTTAATATGGGGACCCACCTCCTACGAGCAGTACTTC
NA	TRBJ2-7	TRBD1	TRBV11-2	CASSLVRDRGLEQYF	TGTGCCAGCAGCTTAGTGCGGGACAGGGGGCTCGAGCAGTACTTC
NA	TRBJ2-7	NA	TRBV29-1	CSVELGQGLYEQYF	TGCAGCGTTGAACTAGGTCAGGGGTTGTACGAGCAGTACTTC